The 17 T cell receptor beta chains below come from one sample, sequenced in a study of blood T cell repertoires in COVID-19. Clones were sequenced by immunoSEQ multiplex PCR, and TCRdb holds only the in-frame ones, with some missing. The sample consists of about 220,000 clones, around 80% of them appearing once. Material for sequencing was peripheral blood. The receptors stem from an older woman who had recovered from COVID-19.

The chain couples TRBV18 to TRBJ2-1; 9 nucleotides agree with TRBD1. The CDR3 spans 13 residues. Trimming removed 6 bases from V and 8 bases from J; junction bases left unmatched: 5. CDR1 and CDR2 (germline): KGHSH, LQKENI. The CDR3 DNA reads as TGTGCCAGCTCGGGACAGGGAATCGATGAGCAGTTCTTC. Its protein product is CASSGQGIDEQFF.

A single count supports this clone. The chain links TRBV6-5 to TRBJ2-4; a possible D gene is TRBD2 (7 bases). V shed 8 bases and J shed 5 bases, with 13 bases lying between them. Germline values: CDR1 MNHEY, CDR2 SVGAGI. The CDR3 runs 13 residues. The CDR3 region is CASRRGGQNIQYF. As DNA, the CDR3 is TGTGCCAGCCGCCGCGGGGGCCAAAACATTCAGTACTTC.

The chain links TRBV19 to TRBJ1-1; D is perhaps TRBD1 (5 bases). CDR1 is LNHDA, CDR2 SQIVND, per germline (reference sequence). V gave up 6 bases and J gave up 1 base, with 21 bases separating them. CDR3 length: 17 amino acids. The DNA for the CDR3 is TGTGCCAGTAGCCGATATGGAATAGGGGCAACGAACACTGAAGCTTTCTTT. As protein: CASSRYGIGATNTEAFF. The full variable domain, completed using reference TRBV19 and TRBJ1-1, is DGGITQSPKYLFRKEGQNVTLSCEQNLNHDAMYWYRQDPGQGLRLIYYSQIVNDFQKGDIAEGYSVSREKKESFPLTVTSAQKNPTAFYLCASSRYGIGATNTEAFFGQGTRLTVV.

This chain connects TRBV16 to TRBJ1-1, with D possibly matching TRBD1 (5 bases). V lost 5 bases and J lost 1, with 11 bases in between. This CDR3 comprises 14 residues. Germline V gene lookup returns CDR1 KGHSY and CDR2 FQNENV. The CDR3 DNA is TGTGCCAGCAGCTACAATAGGGGGAACACTGAAGCTTTCTTT. Encoded protein: CASSYNRGNTEAFF. Full variable domain (rest looked up from reference TRBV16 and TRBJ1-1): GEEVAQTPKHLVRGEGQKAKLYCAPIKGHSYVFWYQQVLKNEFKFLISFQNENVFDETGMPKERFSAKCLPNSPCSLEIQATKLEDSAVYFCASSYNRGNTEAFFGQGTRLTVV.

This clone has only one observation. J is TRBJ1-2 and V is TRBV15; 9 bases line up with TRBD1. The CDR3 covers 14 residues. Germline V CDR1 and CDR2: LNHNV, YYDKDF (reference sequence). V trimming: 1 base; J trimming: 13 bases; junction bases outside the gene matches: 10. The CDR3 loop reads CATSRVIQGARCTF. In nucleotides, the CDR3 is TGTGCCACCAGCAGAGTAATACAGGGGGCGCGATGCACCTTC.

The chain is built from TRBV7-2 and TRBJ2-1; 7 nucleotides line up with TRBD2. CDR3 length equals 14 residues. Germline CDR1 SGHTA, CDR2 FQGNSA. V trimming: 0 bases; J trimming: 9 bases; junction bases outside the gene matches: 5. CDR3 in DNA: TGTGCCAGCAGCTTAGCCAGGACTAGACCTGAGCAGTTCTTC. It codes for CASSLARTRPEQFF.

The CDR3 DNA reads as TGTGCCAGCAGCGACGGAGGTGGCACTGAAGCTTTCTTT. Translating gives CASSDGGGTEAFF. The J gene is TRBJ1-1, the V gene TRBV9, with unresolved D. Between the trimmed V and J ends, which lost 3 bases and 4 bases, there was a span of 10 bases. Per germline, CDR1 SGDLS and CDR2 YYNGEE. The CDR3 has 13 residues.

The chain links TRBV5-1 to TRBJ2-1, with TRBD2 matching 7 bases. Per germline, CDR1 SGHRS and CDR2 YFSETQ. Trimming removed 4 bases from V and 4 bases from J; junction bases left unmatched: 8. The CDR3 length is 15 residues. CDR3 protein: CASSPTPGGYNEQFF. As DNA, the CDR3 is TGCGCCAGCAGCCCGACACCGGGGGGTTACAATGAGCAGTTCTTC.

The chain carries TRBV4-2 and TRBJ2-1; 10 bases match TRBD2. The CDR3 sequence is 17 residues long. Germline assignment: CDR1 LGHNA and CDR2 YNFKEQ. V shed 1 base and J 9 bases; nucleotides not matched to a gene: 12. The CDR3 sequence: CASSQGRRSGGALEQFF. CDR3 sequence (DNA): TGTGCCAGCAGCCAAGGGAGGAGGAGCGGGGGGGCCCTTGAGCAGTTCTTC.

J is TRBJ1-1 and V is TRBV10-1; 8 nucleotides agree with TRBD1. The CDR3 has 14 residues. The ends lost 0 bases at V and 6 bases at J; junction bases unmatched: 3. CDR1 is WNHNN and CDR2 is SYGVQD in the germline V gene (reference sequence). The DNA of the CDR3 is TGCGCCAGCAGTGAGTCCTCCAGGGGGCCTGAAGCTTTCTTT. Its translation: CASSESSRGPEAFF.

CDR3 in DNA: TGCGCCAGCAGTGGGGGGGGAAATAATGAGCAGTTCTTC. This sequence encodes CASSGGGNNEQFF. The genes are TRBV10-1 and TRBJ2-1; 7 bases are shared with TRBD2. V dropped 4 bases and J dropped 7; count of bases not matched to a gene: 4. CDR1 is WNHNN and CDR2 is SYGVQD in the germline V gene (reference sequence). The CDR3 is 13 amino acids.

J is TRBJ1-2 and V is TRBV2, with 7 bases that match TRBD1. The germline V gene has CDR1 SNHLY and CDR2 FYNNEI. The length of the CDR3 is 12 residues. V lost 7 bases, J lost 4 bases, and 3 bases stayed unmatched. CDR3 DNA sequence: TGTGCCAGCACGCAGGGGGTCTATGGCTACACCTTC. Its translation is CASTQGVYGYTF.

This clone occurred a few times. The CDR3 DNA is TGCGCCAGCAGCTTACAGCCACAGGGAGCCAGTCAGTCACCCCTCCACTTT. Protein: CASSLQPQGASQSPLHF. The V gene is TRBV5-1, the J gene TRBJ1-6; weak D call: TRBD1 (6 bases). Germline lookup yields CDR1 SGHRS and CDR2 YFSETQ. The CDR3 loop spans 17 amino acids. V lost 2 bases, J lost 10 bases, and 22 bases lay in between.

This rearrangement joins TRBV29-1 to TRBJ1-1; TRBD1 is a possible D gene (5 bases). The CDR3 is made up of 13 amino acids. The V gene lost 3 bases and the J gene lost 1 base, with 9 bases spanning the gap. Germline-derived CDR1 and CDR2 are SQVTM and ANQGSEA. CDR3 amino acids: CSVEGGQNTEAFF. CDR3 DNA: TGCAGCGTTGAGGGTGGACAGAACACTGAAGCTTTCTTT.

The chain combines TRBV2 with TRBJ2-5, with D unresolved. CDR1 and CDR2 (germline): SNHLY, FYNNEI. The CDR3 spans 10 residues. With 7 bases removed from V and 5 bases from J, the gap between germline ends came to 5 bases. CDR3: CASTRETQYF. The CDR3 DNA reads as TGTGCCAGCACCAGGGAGACCCAGTACTTC.

V usage is TRBV7-9 and J usage is TRBJ1-1; tentative D call: TRBD1 (5 bases). The CDR3 is 14 residues long. Germline assignment: CDR1 SEHNR and CDR2 FQNEAQ (reference sequence). Trimming shortened V by 5 bases and J by 3 bases, and 13 bases separated the two germline ends. For the CDR3, the DNA is TGTGCCAGCAGCCACAGCACAGGAGACACTGAAGCTTTCTTT. Amino acid sequence: CASSHSTGDTEAFF.

This chain connects TRBV2 to TRBJ2-3; D gene unclear. Germline V gene lookup returns CDR1 SNHLY and CDR2 FYNNEI. The CDR3 covers 12 residues. V gave up 8 bases and J gave up 0 bases, with 6 bases separating them. For the CDR3, the DNA is TGTGCCAGCCTAGTTAGCACAGATACGCAGTATTTT. It yields the protein CASLVSTDTQYF.